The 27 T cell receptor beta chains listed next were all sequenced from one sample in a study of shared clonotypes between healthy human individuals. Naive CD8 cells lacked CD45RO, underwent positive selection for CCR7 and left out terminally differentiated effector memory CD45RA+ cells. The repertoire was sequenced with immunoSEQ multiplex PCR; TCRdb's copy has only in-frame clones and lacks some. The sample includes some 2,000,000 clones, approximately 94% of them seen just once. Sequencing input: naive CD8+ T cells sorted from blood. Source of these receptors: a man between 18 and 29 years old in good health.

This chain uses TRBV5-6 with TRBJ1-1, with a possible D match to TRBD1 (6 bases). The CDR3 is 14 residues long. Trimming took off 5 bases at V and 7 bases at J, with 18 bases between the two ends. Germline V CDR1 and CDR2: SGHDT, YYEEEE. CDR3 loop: CASSHGQIIREAFF. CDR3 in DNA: TGTGCCAGCAGTCATGGACAGATTATACGTGAAGCTTTCTTT.

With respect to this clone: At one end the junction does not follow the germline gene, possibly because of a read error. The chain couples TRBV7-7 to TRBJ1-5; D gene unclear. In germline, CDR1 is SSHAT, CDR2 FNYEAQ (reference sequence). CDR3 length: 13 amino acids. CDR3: CASSLGFNQPQHF. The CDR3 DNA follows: TGTGCTAGCAGCTTAGGGTTTAATCAGCCCCAGCATTTT.

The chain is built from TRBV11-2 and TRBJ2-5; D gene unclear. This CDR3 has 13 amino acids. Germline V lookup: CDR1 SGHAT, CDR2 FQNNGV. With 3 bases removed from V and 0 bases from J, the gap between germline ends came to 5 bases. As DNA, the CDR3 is TGTGCCAGCAGCTTCCCCAACCAAGAGACCCAGTACTTC. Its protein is CASSFPNQETQYF. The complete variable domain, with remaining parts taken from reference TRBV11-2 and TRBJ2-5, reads EAGVAQSPRYKIIEKRQSVAFWCNPISGHATLYWYQQILGQGPKLLIQFQNNGVVDDSQLPKDRFSAERLKGVDSTLKIQPAKLEDSAVYLCASSFPNQETQYFGPGTRLLVL.

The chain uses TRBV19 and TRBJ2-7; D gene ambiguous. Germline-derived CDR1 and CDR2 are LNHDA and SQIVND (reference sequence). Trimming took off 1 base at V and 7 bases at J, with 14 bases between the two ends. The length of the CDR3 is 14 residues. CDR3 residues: CASSIGLGPLEQYF. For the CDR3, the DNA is TGTGCCAGTAGTATAGGTCTCGGACCGCTAGAGCAGTACTTC.

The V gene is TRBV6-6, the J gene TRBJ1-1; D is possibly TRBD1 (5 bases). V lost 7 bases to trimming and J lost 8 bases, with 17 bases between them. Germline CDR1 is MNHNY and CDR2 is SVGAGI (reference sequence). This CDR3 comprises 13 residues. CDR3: CASKGQGPFEAFF. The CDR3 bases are TGTGCCAGCAAGGGGCAGGGCCCTTTCGAAGCTTTCTTT.

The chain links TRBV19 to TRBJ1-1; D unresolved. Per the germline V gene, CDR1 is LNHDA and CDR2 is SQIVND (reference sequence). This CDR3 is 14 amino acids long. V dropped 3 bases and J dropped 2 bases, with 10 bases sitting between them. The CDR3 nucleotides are TGTGCCAGTAGTATGAGGGCAGGAAACACTGAAGCTTTCTTT. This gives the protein CASSMRAGNTEAFF.

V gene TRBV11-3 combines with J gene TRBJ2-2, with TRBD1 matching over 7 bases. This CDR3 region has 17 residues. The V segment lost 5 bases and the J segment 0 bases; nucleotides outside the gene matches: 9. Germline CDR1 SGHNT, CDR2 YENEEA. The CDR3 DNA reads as TGTGCCAGCAGCCCCGTCAGGGGGTCCACGAACACCGGGGAGCTGTTTTTT. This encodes CASSPVRGSTNTGELFF.

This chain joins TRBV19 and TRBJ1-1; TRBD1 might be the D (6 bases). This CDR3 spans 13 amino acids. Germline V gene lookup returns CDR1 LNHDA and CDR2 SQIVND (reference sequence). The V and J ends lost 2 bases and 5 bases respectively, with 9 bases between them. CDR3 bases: TGTGCCAGTAGTATACGGGGGCCTACTGAAGCTTTCTTT. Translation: CASSIRGPTEAFF.

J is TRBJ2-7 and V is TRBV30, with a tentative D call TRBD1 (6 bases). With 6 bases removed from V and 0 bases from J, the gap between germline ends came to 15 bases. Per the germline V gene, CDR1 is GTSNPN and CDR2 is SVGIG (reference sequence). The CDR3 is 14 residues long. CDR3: CACDHRENSYEQYF. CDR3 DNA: TGTGCCTGCGACCACAGGGAAAACTCCTACGAGCAGTACTTC.

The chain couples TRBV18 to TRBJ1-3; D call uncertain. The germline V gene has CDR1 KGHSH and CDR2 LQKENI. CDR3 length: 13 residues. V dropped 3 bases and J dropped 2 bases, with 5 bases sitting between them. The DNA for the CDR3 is TGTGCCAGCTCACCCCTCCCTGGAAACACCATATATTTT. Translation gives CASSPLPGNTIYF.

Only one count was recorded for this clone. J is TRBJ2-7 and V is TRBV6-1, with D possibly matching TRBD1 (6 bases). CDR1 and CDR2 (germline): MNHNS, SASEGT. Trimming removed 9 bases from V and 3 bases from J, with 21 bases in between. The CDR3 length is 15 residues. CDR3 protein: CASLKWPGQLYEQYF. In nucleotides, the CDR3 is TGTGCCAGTCTTAAGTGGCCGGGACAACTCTACGAGCAGTACTTC.

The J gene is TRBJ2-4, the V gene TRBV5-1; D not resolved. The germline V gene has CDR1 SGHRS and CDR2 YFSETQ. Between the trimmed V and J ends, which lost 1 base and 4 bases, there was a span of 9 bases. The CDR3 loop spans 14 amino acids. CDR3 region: CASSLSEGKNIQYF. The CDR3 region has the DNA TGCGCCAGCAGCTTGAGTGAAGGGAAAAACATTCAGTACTTC.

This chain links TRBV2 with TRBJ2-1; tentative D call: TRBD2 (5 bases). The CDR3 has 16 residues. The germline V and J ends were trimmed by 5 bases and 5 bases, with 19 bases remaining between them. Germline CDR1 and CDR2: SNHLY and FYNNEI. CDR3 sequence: CASSYPARDQNNEQFF. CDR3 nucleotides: TGTGCCAGCAGTTACCCCGCCCGGGATCAAAACAATGAGCAGTTCTTC. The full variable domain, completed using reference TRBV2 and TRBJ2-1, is EPEVTQTPSHQVTQMGQEVILRCVPISNHLYFYWYRQILGQKVEFLVSFYNNEISEKSEIFDDQFSVERPDGSNFTLKIRSTKLEDSAMYFCASSYPARDQNNEQFFGPGTRLTVL.

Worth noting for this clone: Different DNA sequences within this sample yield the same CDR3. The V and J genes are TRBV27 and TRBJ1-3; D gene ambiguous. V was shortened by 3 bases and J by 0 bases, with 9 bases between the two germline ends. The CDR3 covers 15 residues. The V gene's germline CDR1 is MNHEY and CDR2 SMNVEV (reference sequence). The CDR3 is CASSLGSGSGNTIYF. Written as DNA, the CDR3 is TGTGCCAGCAGTTTGGGATCAGGCTCTGGAAACACCATATATTTT.

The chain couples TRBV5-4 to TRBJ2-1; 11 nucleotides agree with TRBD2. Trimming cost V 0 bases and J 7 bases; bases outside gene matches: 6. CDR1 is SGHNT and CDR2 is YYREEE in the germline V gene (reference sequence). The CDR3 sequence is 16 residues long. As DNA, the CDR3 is TGTGCCAGCAGCTTGGTGCTAGCGGGAGGTTGGAATGAGCAGTTCTTC. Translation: CASSLVLAGGWNEQFF.

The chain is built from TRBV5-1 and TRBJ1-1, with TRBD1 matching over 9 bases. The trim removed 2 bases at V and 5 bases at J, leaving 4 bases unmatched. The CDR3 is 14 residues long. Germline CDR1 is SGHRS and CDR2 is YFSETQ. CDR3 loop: CASSFGTGWTEAFF. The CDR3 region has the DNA TGCGCCAGCAGCTTTGGGACAGGGTGGACTGAAGCTTTCTTT.

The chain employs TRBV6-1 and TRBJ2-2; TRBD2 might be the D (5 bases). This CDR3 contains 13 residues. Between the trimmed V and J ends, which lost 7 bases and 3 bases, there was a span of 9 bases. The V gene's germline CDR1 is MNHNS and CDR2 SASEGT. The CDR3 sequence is CASNASYTGELFF. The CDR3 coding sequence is TGTGCCAGCAATGCTAGCTACACCGGGGAGCTGTTTTTT.

The CDR3 region is CASSLSVGVPYEQYF. The CDR3 nucleotides read TGTGCCAGCAGTTTATCGGTGGGGGTTCCCTACGAGCAGTACTTC. The rearrangement links TRBV27 to TRBJ2-7; the D gene could be TRBD1 or TRBD2 (5 bases each). Germline CDR1 is MNHEY and CDR2 is SMNVEV (reference sequence). The CDR3 runs 15 residues. V lost 0 bases and J lost 2, with 11 bases in between.

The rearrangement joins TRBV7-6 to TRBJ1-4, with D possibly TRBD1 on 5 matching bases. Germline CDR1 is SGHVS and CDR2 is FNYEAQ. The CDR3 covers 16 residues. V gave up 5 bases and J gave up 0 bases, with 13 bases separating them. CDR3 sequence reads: CASSPTEFATNEKLFF. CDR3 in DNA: TGTGCCAGCAGCCCGACAGAATTTGCAACTAATGAAAAACTGTTTTTT.

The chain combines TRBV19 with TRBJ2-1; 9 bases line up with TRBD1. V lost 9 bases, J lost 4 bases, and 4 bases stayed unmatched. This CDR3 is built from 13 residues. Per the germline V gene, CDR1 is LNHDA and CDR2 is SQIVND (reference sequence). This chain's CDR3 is CASKDRGYNEQFF. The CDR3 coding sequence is TGTGCCAGCAAGGACAGGGGATACAATGAGCAGTTCTTC.

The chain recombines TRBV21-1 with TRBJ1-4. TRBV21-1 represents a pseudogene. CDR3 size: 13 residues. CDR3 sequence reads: CASSKAGGEKLFF. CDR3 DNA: TGTGCCAGCAGCAAAGCGGGGGGTGAAAAACTGTTTTTT.

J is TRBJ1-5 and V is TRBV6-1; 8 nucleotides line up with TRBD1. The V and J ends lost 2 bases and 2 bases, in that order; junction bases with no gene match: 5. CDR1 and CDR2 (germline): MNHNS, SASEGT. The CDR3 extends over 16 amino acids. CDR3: CASSEPTGVGNQPQHF. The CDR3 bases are TGTGCCAGCAGTGAACCGACAGGGGTCGGCAATCAGCCCCAGCATTTT.

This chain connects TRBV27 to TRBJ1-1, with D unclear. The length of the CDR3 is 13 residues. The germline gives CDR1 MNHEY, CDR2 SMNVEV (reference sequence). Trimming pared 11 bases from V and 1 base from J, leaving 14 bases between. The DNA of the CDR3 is TGTGCCCTTCTATTGGACGGGAACACTGAAGCTTTCTTT. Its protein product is CALLLDGNTEAFF.

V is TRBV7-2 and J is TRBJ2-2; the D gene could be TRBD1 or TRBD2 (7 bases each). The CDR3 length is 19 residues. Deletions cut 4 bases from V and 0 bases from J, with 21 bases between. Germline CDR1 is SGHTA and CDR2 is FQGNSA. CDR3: CASSSLGGGGSANTGELFF. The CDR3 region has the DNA TGTGCCAGCAGCTCTCTAGGGGGCGGGGGTAGCGCGAACACCGGGGAGCTGTTTTTT.

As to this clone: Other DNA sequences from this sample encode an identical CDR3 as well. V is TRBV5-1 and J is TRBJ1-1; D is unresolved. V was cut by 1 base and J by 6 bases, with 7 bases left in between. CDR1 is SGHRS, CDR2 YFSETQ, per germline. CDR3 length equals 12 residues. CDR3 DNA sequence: TGCGCCAGCAGCTTGAAGGGTCCTGAAGCTTTCTTT. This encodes CASSLKGPEAFF.

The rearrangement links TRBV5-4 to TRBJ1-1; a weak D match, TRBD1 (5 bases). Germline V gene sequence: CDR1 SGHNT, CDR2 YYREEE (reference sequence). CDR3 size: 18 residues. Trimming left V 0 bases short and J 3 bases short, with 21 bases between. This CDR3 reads CASSLDLIMQGPDTEAFF. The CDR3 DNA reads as TGTGCCAGCAGCTTGGATTTGATAATGCAGGGACCCGACACTGAAGCTTTCTTT.

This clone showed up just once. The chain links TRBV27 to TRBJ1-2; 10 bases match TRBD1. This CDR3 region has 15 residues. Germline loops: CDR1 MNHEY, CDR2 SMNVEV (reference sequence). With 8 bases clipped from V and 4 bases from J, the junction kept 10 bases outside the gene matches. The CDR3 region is CASANSGQGIYGYTF. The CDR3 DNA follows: TGTGCCAGCGCAAATTCGGGACAGGGGATCTATGGCTACACCTTC.